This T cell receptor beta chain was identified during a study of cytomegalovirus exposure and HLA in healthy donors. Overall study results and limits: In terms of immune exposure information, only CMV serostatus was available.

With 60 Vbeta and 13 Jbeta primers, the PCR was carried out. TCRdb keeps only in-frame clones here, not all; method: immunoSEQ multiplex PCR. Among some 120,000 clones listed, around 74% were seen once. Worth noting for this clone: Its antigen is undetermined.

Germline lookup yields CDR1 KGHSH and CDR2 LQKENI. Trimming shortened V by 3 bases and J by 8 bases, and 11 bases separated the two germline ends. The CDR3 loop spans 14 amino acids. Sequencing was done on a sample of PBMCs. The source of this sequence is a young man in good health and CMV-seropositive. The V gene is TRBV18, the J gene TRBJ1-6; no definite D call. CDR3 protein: CASSPEGSDSPLHF. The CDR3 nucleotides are TGTGCCAGCTCACCCGAGGGAAGCGATTCACCCCTCCACTTT.